These 21 T cell receptor beta chains originate from one sample sequenced in a study of T cell repertoires in cytomegalovirus infection. TCRdb reanalysed the reads using MiXCR and keeps one entry per CDR3 protein. Of hundreds of thousands of distinct CDR3 sequences in the sample, about 5.9% are singletons; the top ten hold roughly 6.5%. Sequenced: PBMCs. These receptors all stem from a human donor in good health (CMV status not recorded). Some clones in this sample may be carry-over from other donors' samples.

Comments on this clonotype: The junction and the germline gene differ at one end; a read error may be behind it. The rearrangement joins TRBV6-2 or TRBV6-3 to TRBJ2-1; perhaps D is TRBD1 or TRBD2 (6 bases each). The germline CDR1 and CDR2 sequences are MNHEY and SVGEGT. This CDR3 is 16 amino acids long. The CDR3 nucleotides are TGTGCCAGCAGTAGGGGACATACTAGCTCCTACAATGAGCAGTTCTTT. It translates to CASSRGHTSSYNEQFF.

This clonotype was seen ten or more times. This rearrangement joins TRBV6-2 or TRBV6-3 to TRBJ1-1; D ambiguous. The CDR3 has 15 amino acids. The germline V and J ends were trimmed by 8 bases and 1 base, with 17 bases remaining between them. Looked up from germline, CDR1 is MNHEY and CDR2 is SVGEGT. The CDR3 reads CASSFSGDQNTEAFF. As DNA, the CDR3 is TGTGCCAGCTCCTTCTCGGGAGATCAGAACACTGAAGCTTTCTTT.

This clonotype was observed at least ten times. This sequence joins TRBV6-1 and TRBJ1-6, with 9 nucleotides matching TRBD1. The CDR3 is 15 residues long. Germline V gives CDR1 MNHNS, CDR2 SASEGT. Germline trimming cut 5 bases from V and 10 bases from J; bases unmatched to any gene: 9. Here the CDR3 DNA reads TGTGCCAGCAGTCCCCCGGGACAGGGACAGTCACCCCTCCACTTT. It is translated as CASSPPGQGQSPLHF.

This clonotype was observed at least ten times. The chain carries TRBV20-1 and TRBJ1-5; 8 bases match TRBD1. Germline loops: CDR1 DFQATT, CDR2 SNEGSKA (reference sequence). This CDR3 spans 16 amino acids. V dropped 5 bases and J dropped 3; count of bases not matched to a gene: 12. The CDR3 loop reads CSAPPPRTGNNQPQHF. CDR3 nucleotide sequence: TGCAGTGCTCCCCCGCCCCGGACAGGGAACAATCAGCCCCAGCATTTT.

This clonotype showed up many times. This sequence joins TRBV20-1 and TRBJ1-1; D possibly corresponds to TRBD1 (5 bases). The germline CDR1 and CDR2 sequences are DFQATT and SNEGSKA (reference sequence). V dropped 1 base and J dropped 7 bases, with 13 bases sitting between them. CDR3 length: 13 residues. The CDR3 DNA sequence: TGCAGTGCTAGAGGGAGGGAGAGGGGTGAAGCTTTCTTT. This encodes CSARGRERGEAFF.

This clonotype was seen at least ten times. The chain is built from TRBV28 and TRBJ2-7; TRBD1 aligns across 9 bases. Unmatched junction bases numbered 3, after V lost 4 bases and J lost 2 bases. Looked up from germline, CDR1 is MDHEN and CDR2 is SYDVKM. The CDR3 is 14 residues long. CDR3 nucleotides: TGTGCCAGCAGTTACCGGGACAGGGCCTACGAGCAGTACTTC. Protein: CASSYRDRAYEQYF.

This clonotype has a count of ten or more. The rearrangement links TRBV24-1 to TRBJ2-1; either TRBD1 or TRBD2 may supply D (6 bases each). V was cut by 8 bases and J by 8 bases, with 15 bases left in between. Germline V lookup: CDR1 KGHDR, CDR2 SFDVKD. This CDR3 spans 13 amino acids. The CDR3 region is CATNSRGGDEQFF. In DNA, the CDR3 is TGTGCCACCAATAGCAGGGGAGGCGATGAGCAGTTCTTC.

This clonotype was detected many times. The rearrangement uses TRBV7-2 and TRBJ2-1; D gene uncertain. Trimming stripped 2 bases from V and 2 bases from J, with 4 bases between. Germline V gene sequence: CDR1 SGHTA, CDR2 FQGNSA. The CDR3 is 13 residues long. The CDR3 bases are TGTGCCAGCAGCTTATACGCCTACAATGAGCAGTTCTTC. Its translation is CASSLYAYNEQFF.

The chain is built from TRBV29-1 and TRBJ2-1, with no clear D. Germline CDR1 and CDR2: SQVTM and ANQGSEA. The CDR3 has 13 residues. V lost 2 bases, J lost 8 bases, and 13 bases lay in between. In nucleotides, the CDR3 is TGCAGCGTTGAAACGCACGGGTCCGATGAGCAGTTCTTC. Protein: CSVETHGSDEQFF.

This clonotype was detected ten times or more. The chain links TRBV7-2 to TRBJ1-1; unclear D gene. CDR1 is SGHTA, CDR2 FQGNSA, per germline. The CDR3 extends over 14 amino acids. The ends were cut back, 1 base at V and 1 base at J, with 7 bases in the middle. This chain's CDR3 is CASSLGAPNTEAFF. For the CDR3, the DNA is TGTGCCAGCAGCTTAGGGGCGCCGAACACTGAAGCTTTCTTT.

This clonotype was recorded at least ten times. CDR3 nucleotide sequence: TGCAGTGCTATGGGGGACACAGATACGCAGTATTTT. It codes for CSAMGDTDTQYF. The V and J genes are TRBV20-1 and TRBJ2-3; D is possibly TRBD1 or TRBD2 (5 bases each). Germline CDR1 is DFQATT and CDR2 is SNEGSKA (reference sequence). V was clipped by 4 bases and J by 2 bases, with 7 bases between them. The CDR3 runs 12 residues.

This clonotype appeared many times. The chain employs TRBV3-1 and TRBJ1-2; no reliable D call. The V end lost 1 base, the J end lost 4 bases, and 16 bases lay between the germline ends. The CDR3 loop spans 16 amino acids. Looked up from germline, CDR1 is LGHDT and CDR2 is YNNKEL (reference sequence). Here the CDR3 reads CASSQGSGRGIYGYTF. The CDR3 coding sequence is TGTGCCAGCAGCCAAGGGAGTGGGCGGGGAATCTATGGCTACACCTTC.

This clonotype was seen ten or more times. The chain employs TRBV4-3 and TRBJ2-1; no definite D call. The CDR3 contains 13 residues. Trimming cost V 4 bases and J 0 bases, with 4 bases left between them. From germline, CDR1 is LGHNA and CDR2 YSLEER. DNA for the CDR3: TGCGCCAGCAGCCGAGGCTCCTACAATGAGCAGTTCTTC. It is translated as CASSRGSYNEQFF.

This clonotype appeared many times. This chain uses TRBV7-2 with TRBJ1-5; a weak D match, TRBD1 (5 bases). CDR1 and CDR2 from the germline V gene are SGHTA and FQGNSA. This CDR3 comprises 15 residues. Trimming removed 5 bases from V and 0 bases from J, with 11 bases in between. CDR3 protein: CASSTRVYSNQPQHF. CDR3 nucleotides: TGTGCCAGCAGCACCAGGGTATATAGCAATCAGCCCCAGCATTTT.

This clonotype was found a few times. The chain combines TRBV6-1 with TRBJ1-5; no definite D call. Trimming took 5 bases from V and 0 from J, leaving 14 bases between them. Germline V lookup: CDR1 MNHNS, CDR2 SASEGT. The CDR3 is 16 amino acids. The CDR3 is CASSSGVESSNQPQHF. The CDR3 region has the DNA TGTGCCAGCAGTTCAGGCGTAGAATCTAGCAATCAGCCCCAGCATTTT.

Ten or more counts support this clonotype. The chain links TRBV7-2 to TRBJ1-5; possible D gene TRBD1, 6 bases. V was trimmed by 5 bases and J by 0 bases, leaving 8 bases between them. The CDR3 is 14 residues long. CDR1 is SGHTA, CDR2 FQGNSA, per germline. The CDR3 loop reads CASSPQGSNQPQHF. CDR3 sequence (DNA): TGTGCCAGCAGCCCACAGGGTAGCAATCAGCCCCAGCATTTT.

The chain joins TRBV20-1 to TRBJ2-3, with 9 bases aligning to TRBD2. V lost 8 bases to trimming and J lost 1 base; unmatched junction nucleotides: 7. The germline V gene encodes CDR1 DFQATT and CDR2 SNEGSKA (reference sequence). The CDR3 spans 14 residues. The CDR3: CSMLAGVGTDTQYF. In DNA form, the CDR3 reads TGCAGTATGTTAGCGGGGGTGGGCACAGATACGCAGTATTTT.

This chain uses TRBV4-1 with TRBJ2-1; 7 bases align to TRBD2. The germline V gene encodes CDR1 MGHRA and CDR2 YSYEKL. The CDR3 consists of 16 residues. Trimming removed 3 bases from V and 1 base from J; junction bases left unmatched: 6. As DNA, the CDR3 is TGCGCCAGCAGCCATGCCCCTAGCGGTTCCTACAATGAGCAGTTCTTC. Translation: CASSHAPSGSYNEQFF.

This clonotype appeared many times. The J gene is TRBJ1-1, the V gene TRBV10-3; no clear D. Deletions cut 3 bases from V and 2 bases from J, with 7 bases between. Germline loops: CDR1 ENHRY, CDR2 SYGVKD. The CDR3 extends over 13 amino acids. CDR3 protein: CAISDPQNTEAFF. CDR3 nucleotides: TGTGCCATCAGTGACCCCCAAAACACTGAAGCTTTCTTT.

Here the CDR3 reads CASRSRQGAYEQYF. The DNA for the CDR3 is TGTGCCAGCAGATCCCGACAGGGGGCCTACGAGCAGTACTTC. The chain recombines TRBV6-2 or TRBV6-3 with TRBJ2-7, with TRBD1 identical over 9 bases. The V gene's germline CDR1 is MNHEY and CDR2 SVGEGT. The CDR3 totals 14 residues. Trimming at V came to 6 bases and at J to 2 bases, leaving 5 bases not matched to a gene.

At least ten counts were recorded for this clonotype. The gene calls are TRBV7-8 and TRBJ1-1; the D is unclear. Germline-derived CDR1 and CDR2 are SGHVS and FQNEAQ. CDR3 length equals 16 residues. The V gene lost 2 bases and the J gene lost 4 bases, with 17 bases spanning the gap. In nucleotides, the CDR3 is TGTGCCAGCAGCTTACGGATCGGGAATTTGGTCACTGAAGCTTTCTTT. It encodes CASSLRIGNLVTEAFF.